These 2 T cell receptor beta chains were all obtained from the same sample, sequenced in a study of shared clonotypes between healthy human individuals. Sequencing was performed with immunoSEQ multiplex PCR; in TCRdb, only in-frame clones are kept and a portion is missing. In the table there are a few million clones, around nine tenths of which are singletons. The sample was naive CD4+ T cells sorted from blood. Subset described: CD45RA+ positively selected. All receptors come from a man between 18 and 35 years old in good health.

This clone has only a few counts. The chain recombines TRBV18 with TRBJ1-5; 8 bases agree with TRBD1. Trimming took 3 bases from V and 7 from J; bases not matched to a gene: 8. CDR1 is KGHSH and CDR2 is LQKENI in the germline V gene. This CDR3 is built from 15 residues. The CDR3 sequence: CASSPIGQGEQPQHF. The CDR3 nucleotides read TGTGCCAGCTCACCCATAGGACAGGGTGAACAGCCCCAGCATTTT.

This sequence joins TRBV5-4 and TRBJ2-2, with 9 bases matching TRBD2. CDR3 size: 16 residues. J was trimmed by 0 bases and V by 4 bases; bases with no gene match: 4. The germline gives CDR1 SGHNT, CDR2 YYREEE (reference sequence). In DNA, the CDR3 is TGTGCCAGCAGCGTAGTAGCGGGAGCGAACACCGGGGAGCTGTTTTTT. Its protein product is CASSVVAGANTGELFF.